This T cell receptor (beta chain) is from a study of CD8+CD57+ T cells in acquired aplastic anemia. An expansion of CD8+CD57+ cells by flow cytometry had been shown in patients chosen for sequencing. Regarding this clonotype: The junction departs from germline at one end; a sequencing error may be responsible.

For CDR3 and TCR beta VDJ profiling, genomic DNA was the template used. TCRdb re-called the reads through MiXCR, storing one row per CDR3 protein. The repertoire consists of 200,000 to 300,000 distinct CDR3 sequences, with approximately 79% occurring once and the leading ten covering 42%. Germline values: CDR1 SGHVS, CDR2 FNYEAQ. The CDR3 runs to 14 residues. The receptor was isolated from a human donor with aplastic anemia. The J gene is TRBJ2-3, the V gene TRBV7-6; a possible D gene is TRBD2 (6 bases). The material sequenced was sorted CD4+, CD8+, or CD8+CD57+ T cells (not recorded which) from PBMCs. The CDR3 DNA follows: TGTGCCAGCACCCTAGCGAGGGTTCCCGATAGGGCCAACTTT. It is translated as CASTLARVPDRANF.